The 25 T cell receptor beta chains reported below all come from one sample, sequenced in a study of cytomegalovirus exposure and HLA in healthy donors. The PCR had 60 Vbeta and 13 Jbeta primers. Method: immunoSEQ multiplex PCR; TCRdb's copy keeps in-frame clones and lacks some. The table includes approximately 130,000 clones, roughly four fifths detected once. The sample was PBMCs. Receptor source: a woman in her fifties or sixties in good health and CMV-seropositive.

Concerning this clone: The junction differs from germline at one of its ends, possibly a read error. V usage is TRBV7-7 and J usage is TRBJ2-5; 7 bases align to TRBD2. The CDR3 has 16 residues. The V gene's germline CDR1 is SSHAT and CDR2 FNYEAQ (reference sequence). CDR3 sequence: CASSLGGGSVRQTQYF. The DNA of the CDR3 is TGTGCTAGCAGCTTAGGAGGCGGGAGCGTTCGTCAGACCCAGTACTTC.

CDR3 in DNA: TGTGCCAGCAGCTTAGTGGGGGGGGTGAACACTGAAGCTTTCTTT. Protein sequence: CASSLVGGVNTEAFF. The chain is built from TRBV7-9 and TRBJ1-1, with TRBD1 as a possible D gene (5 bases). CDR3 size: 15 residues. Germline lookup yields CDR1 SEHNR and CDR2 FQNEAQ (reference sequence). With 1 base removed from V and 0 bases from J, the gap between germline ends came to 9 bases.

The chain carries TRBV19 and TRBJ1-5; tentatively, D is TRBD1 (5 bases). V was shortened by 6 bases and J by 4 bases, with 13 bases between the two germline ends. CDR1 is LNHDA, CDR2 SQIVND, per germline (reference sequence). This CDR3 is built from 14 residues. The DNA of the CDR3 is TGTGCCAGTAGCATTGCCCACAGGAATCAGCCCCAGCATTTT. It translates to CASSIAHRNQPQHF.

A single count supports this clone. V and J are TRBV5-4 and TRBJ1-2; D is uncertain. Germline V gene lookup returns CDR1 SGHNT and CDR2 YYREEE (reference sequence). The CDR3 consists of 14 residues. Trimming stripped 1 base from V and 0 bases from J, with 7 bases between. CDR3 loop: CASSLSRANYGYTF. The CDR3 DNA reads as TGTGCCAGCAGCTTGTCACGGGCTAACTATGGCTACACCTTC.

CDR3 amino acids: CASSSPPGLNEQFF. For the CDR3, the DNA is TGCGCCAGCAGCTCACCCCCTGGCCTCAATGAGCAGTTCTTC. V usage is TRBV5-1 and J usage is TRBJ2-1; D gene ambiguous. The CDR3 is 14 amino acids. Germline CDR1 is SGHRS and CDR2 is YFSETQ. V shed 3 bases and J shed 6 bases, with 13 bases lying between them. Together with reference TRBV5-1 and TRBJ2-1, the CDR3 gives the full variable domain: KAGVTQTPRYLIKTRGQQVTLSCSPISGHRSVSWYQQTPGQGLQFLFEYFSETQRNKGNFPGRFSGRQFSNSRSEMNVSTLELGDSALYLCASSSPPGLNEQFFGPGTRLTVL.

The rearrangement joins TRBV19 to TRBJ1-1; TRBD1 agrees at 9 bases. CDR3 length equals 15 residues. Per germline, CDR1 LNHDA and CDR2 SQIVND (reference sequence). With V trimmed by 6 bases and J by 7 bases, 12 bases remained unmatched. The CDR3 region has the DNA TGTGCCAGTAGCCCGGAGGACAGGGGATTAGGTGAAGCTTTCTTT. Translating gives CASSPEDRGLGEAFF.

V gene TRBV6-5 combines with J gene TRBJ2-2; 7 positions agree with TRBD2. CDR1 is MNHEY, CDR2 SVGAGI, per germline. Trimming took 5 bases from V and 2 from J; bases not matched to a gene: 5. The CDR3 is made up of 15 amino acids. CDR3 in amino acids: CASSSGTFNTGELFF. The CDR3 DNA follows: TGTGCCAGCAGTAGCGGGACTTTTAACACCGGGGAGCTGTTTTTT.

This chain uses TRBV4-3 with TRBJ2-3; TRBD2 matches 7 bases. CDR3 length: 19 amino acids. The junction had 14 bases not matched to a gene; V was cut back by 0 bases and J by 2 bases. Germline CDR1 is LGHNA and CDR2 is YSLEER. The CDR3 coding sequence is TGCGCCAGCAGCCAAGATGTCCTAGCGGCCCCCATACTCACAGATACGCAGTATTTT. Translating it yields CASSQDVLAAPILTDTQYF.

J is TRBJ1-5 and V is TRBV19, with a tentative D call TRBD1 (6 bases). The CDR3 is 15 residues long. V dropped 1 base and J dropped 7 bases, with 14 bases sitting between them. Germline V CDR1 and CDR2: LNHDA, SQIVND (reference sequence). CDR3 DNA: TGTGCCAGTAGTATAGGGGGACAAGCAAACCAGCCCCAGCATTTT. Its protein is CASSIGGQANQPQHF.

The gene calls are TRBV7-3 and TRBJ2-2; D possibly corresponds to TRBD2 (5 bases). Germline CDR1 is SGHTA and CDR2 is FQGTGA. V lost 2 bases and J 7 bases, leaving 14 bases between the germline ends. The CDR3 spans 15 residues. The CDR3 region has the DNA TGTGCCAGCAGCTTATTGGGCGAAGGAGGCGGGGAGCTGTTTTTT. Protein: CASSLLGEGGGELFF.

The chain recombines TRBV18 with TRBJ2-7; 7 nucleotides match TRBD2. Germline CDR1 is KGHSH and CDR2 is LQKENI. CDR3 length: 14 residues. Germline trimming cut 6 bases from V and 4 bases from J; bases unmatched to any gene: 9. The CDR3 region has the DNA TGTGCCAGCTCCCCAGGACTAGTTACTTACGAGCAGTACTTC. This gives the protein CASSPGLVTYEQYF.

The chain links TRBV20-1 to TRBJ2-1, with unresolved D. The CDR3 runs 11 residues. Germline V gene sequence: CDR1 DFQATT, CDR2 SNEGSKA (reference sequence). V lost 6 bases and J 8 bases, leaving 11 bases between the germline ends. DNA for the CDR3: TGCAGTGCCCGAGCCCTCTATGAGCAGTTCTTC. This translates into CSARALYEQFF.

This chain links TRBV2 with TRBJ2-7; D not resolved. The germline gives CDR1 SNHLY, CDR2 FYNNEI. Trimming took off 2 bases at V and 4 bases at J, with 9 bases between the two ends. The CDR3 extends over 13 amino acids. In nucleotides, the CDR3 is TGTGCCAGCAGTGAACTAGAAATGTACGAGCAGTACTTC. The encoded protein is CASSELEMYEQYF. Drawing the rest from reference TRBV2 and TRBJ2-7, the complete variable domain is EPEVTQTPSHQVTQMGQEVILRCVPISNHLYFYWYRQILGQKVEFLVSFYNNEISEKSEIFDDQFSVERPDGSNFTLKIRSTKLEDSAMYFCASSELEMYEQYFGPGTRLTVT.

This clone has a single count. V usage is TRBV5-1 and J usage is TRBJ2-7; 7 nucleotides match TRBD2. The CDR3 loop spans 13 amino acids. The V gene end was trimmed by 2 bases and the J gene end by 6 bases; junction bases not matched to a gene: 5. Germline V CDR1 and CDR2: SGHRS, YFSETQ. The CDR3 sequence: CASSLAGMGEQYF. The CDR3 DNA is TGCGCCAGCAGCTTAGCGGGGATGGGCGAGCAGTACTTC.

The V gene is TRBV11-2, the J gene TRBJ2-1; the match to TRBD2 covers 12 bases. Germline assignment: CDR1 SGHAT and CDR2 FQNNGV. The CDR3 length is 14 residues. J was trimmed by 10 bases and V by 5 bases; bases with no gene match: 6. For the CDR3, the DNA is TGTGCCAGCAGCAAAGGACTAGCGGGATGGGAGCAGTTCTTC. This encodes CASSKGLAGWEQFF.

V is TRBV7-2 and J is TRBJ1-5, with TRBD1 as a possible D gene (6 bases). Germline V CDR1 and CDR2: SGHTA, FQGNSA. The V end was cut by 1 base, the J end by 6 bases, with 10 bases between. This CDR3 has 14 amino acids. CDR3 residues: CASSLGTVGQPQHF. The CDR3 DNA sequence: TGTGCCAGCAGCTTAGGGACAGTGGGTCAGCCCCAGCATTTT.

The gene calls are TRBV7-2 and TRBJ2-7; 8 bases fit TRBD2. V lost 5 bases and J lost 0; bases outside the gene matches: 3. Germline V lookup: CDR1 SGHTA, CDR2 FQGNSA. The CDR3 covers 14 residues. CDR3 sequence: CASSLSGGSYEQYF. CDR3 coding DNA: TGTGCCAGCAGCCTAAGCGGGGGCTCCTACGAGCAGTACTTC.

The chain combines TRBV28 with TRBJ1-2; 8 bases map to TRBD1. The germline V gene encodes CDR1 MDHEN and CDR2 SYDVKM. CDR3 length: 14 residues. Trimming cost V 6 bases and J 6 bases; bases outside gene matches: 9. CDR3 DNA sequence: TGTGCCAGCAGCGAACAGGGGGGAGTGGATGGCTACACCTTC. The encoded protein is CASSEQGGVDGYTF.

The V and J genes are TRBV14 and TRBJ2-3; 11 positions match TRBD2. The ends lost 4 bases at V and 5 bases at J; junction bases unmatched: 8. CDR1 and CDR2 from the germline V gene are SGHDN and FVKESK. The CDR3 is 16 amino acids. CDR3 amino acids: CASSPPGLAAGDTQYF. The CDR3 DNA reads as TGTGCCAGCAGCCCACCGGGACTAGCGGCAGGAGATACGCAGTATTTT. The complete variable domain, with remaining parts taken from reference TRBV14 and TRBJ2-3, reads EAGVTQFPSHSVIEKGQTVTLRCDPISGHDNLYWYRRVMGKEIKFLLHFVKESKQDESGMPNNRFLAERTGGTYSTLKVQPAELEDSGVYFCASSPPGLAAGDTQYFGPGTRLTVL.

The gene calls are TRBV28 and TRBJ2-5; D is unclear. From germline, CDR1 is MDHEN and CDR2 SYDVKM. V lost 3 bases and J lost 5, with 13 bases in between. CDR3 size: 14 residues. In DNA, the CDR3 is TGTGCCAGCAGTTTGGCGGCAGTCCGGGAGACCCAGTACTTC. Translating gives CASSLAAVRETQYF.

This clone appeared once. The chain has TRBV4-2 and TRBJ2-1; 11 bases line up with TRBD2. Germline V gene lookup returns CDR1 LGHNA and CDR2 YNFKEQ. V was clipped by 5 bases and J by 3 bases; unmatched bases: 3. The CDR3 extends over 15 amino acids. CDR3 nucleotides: TGTGCCAGCAGCTCGACTAGCGGGGTCTACAATGAGCAGTTCTTC. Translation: CASSSTSGVYNEQFF.

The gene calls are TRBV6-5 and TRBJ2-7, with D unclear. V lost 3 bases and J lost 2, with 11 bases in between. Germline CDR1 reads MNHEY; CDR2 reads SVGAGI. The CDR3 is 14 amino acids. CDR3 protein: CASSYVHFPYEQYF. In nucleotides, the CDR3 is TGTGCCAGCAGTTATGTGCACTTTCCCTACGAGCAGTACTTC.

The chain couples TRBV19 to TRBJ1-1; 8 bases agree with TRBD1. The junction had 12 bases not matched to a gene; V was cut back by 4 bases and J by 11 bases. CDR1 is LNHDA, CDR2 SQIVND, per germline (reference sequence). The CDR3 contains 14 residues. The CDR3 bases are TGTGCCAGTAGTAACCCCCAGACAGGGGTCGCGGCTTTCTTT. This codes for CASSNPQTGVAAFF.

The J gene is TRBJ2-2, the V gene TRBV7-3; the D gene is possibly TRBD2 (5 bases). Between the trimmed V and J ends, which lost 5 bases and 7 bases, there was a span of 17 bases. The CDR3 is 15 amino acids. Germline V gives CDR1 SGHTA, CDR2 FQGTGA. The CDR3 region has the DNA TGTGCCAGCAGCCCTTTCGCCGGGGATCTCGGGGAGCTGTTTTTT. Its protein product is CASSPFAGDLGELFF.

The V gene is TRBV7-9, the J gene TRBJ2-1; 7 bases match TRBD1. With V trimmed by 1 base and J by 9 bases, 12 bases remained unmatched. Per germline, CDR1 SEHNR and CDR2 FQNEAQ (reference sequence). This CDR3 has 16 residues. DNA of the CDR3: TGTGCCAGCAGCTTAGAATCGGGCACAGGGGTACGTGAGCAGTTCTTC. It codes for CASSLESGTGVREQFF.